This entry features one T cell receptor (beta chain) sequence. The data are from a study of technical replicates of blood from a handful of donors. Clones were read by immunoSEQ multiplex PCR, and TCRdb kept only the in-frame ones, dropping some. The sample includes about 57,000 clones, around nine tenths seen only once; the top ten take 5% to 6.5%. The CDR3 spans 14 residues. V lost 5 bases to trimming and J lost 5 bases; unmatched junction nucleotides: 8. Germline V CDR1 and CDR2: MNHNS, SASEGT. This sequence was found in a human donor in good health. Some clones in this sample may be carry-over from other donors' samples. Material: PBMCs. The rearrangement links TRBV6-1 to TRBJ1-1, with 7 nucleotides matching TRBD1. Here the CDR3 reads CASSPRTGGTEAFF. The CDR3 DNA sequence: TGTGCCAGCAGTCCCCGGACAGGCGGGACTGAAGCTTTCTTT.